One and the same sample provided the 3 T cell receptor beta chains below, sequenced in a study of early T cells in non-severe SARS-CoV-2 infection. TCRdb reanalysed the 5' RACE reads using MiXCR and keeps one entry per CDR3 protein. The repertoire includes approximately 76,000 distinct CDR3 sequences, around an eighth of them detected once, and 3% sits in the top ten. Sample: whole blood. The receptors were gathered from an adult who was a healthcare worker with PCR-confirmed SARS-CoV-2 infection or an uninfected control (not recorded which).

Details on this clonotype: This clone may be a read error of a much larger clone one base away. The gene calls are TRBV12-3 or TRBV12-4 and TRBJ2-7, with 9 bases lining up with TRBD1. The trim removed 5 bases at V and 9 bases at J, leaving 14 bases unmatched. The CDR3 length is 15 residues. Written as DNA, the CDR3 is TGTGCCAGCAGTGACTGGGACAGGGCCCTAAAGGGGCAGTACTTC. As protein: CASSDWDRALKGQYF.

The chain employs TRBV18 and TRBJ2-1; D possibly uses TRBD1 or TRBD2 (5 bases each). Germline V gene lookup returns CDR1 KGHSH and CDR2 LQKENI. Trimming took 6 bases from V and 7 from J, leaving 16 bases between them. There are 14 residues in the CDR3. This CDR3 is CASSPGTAFNEQFF. CDR3 DNA sequence: TGTGCCAGCTCTCCCGGGACCGCTTTTAATGAGCAGTTCTTC.

In nucleotides, the CDR3 is TGTGCCAGCAGGGGACAGGTCGAGGCGAGCAATCAGCCCCAGCATTTT. Encoded protein: CASRGQVEASNQPQHF. This sequence joins TRBV6-1 and TRBJ1-5; 8 bases map to TRBD1. Germline lookup yields CDR1 MNHNS and CDR2 SASEGT. J was trimmed by 1 base and V by 6 bases; bases with no gene match: 8. This CDR3 has 16 amino acids.